This entry lists 22 T cell receptor beta chains sequenced from one sample in a study of T cell repertoires in cytomegalovirus infection. TCRdb re-called the reads through MiXCR, storing one row per CDR3 protein. The repertoire holds 290,000 or so distinct CDR3 sequences, with around 25% as singletons. Source material: PBMCs. These receptors came from a human donor in good health (CMV status not recorded). Some clones in this sample may be carry-over from other donors' samples.

This rearrangement joins TRBV24-1 to TRBJ2-1; 8 positions match TRBD2. The trim removed 3 bases at V and 4 bases at J, leaving 4 bases unmatched. The CDR3 spans 15 residues. The germline CDR1 and CDR2 sequences are KGHDR and SFDVKD. The CDR3 sequence: CATSDQREPYNEQFF. Here the CDR3 DNA reads TGTGCCACCAGTGATCAGCGGGAGCCATACAATGAGCAGTTCTTC.

The chain carries TRBV28 and TRBJ2-7; D is possibly TRBD1 or TRBD2 (5 bases each). The V and J ends lost 6 bases and 6 bases respectively, with 24 bases between them. The CDR3 covers 16 residues. Germline V gene sequence: CDR1 MDHEN, CDR2 SYDVKM. The CDR3 region is CASRGELGPFPLEQYF. The CDR3 bases are TGTGCCAGCAGGGGGGAACTCGGACCTTTCCCACTCGAGCAGTACTTC.

This clonotype has just a few counts. The V gene is TRBV27, the J gene TRBJ2-1; 9 positions match TRBD2. This CDR3 contains 15 residues. V was pared by 4 bases and J by 3 bases, with 4 bases of the junction left unmatched. In germline, CDR1 is MNHEY, CDR2 SMNVEV (reference sequence). CDR3 sequence reads: CASSSLAGNYNEQFF. The DNA of the CDR3 is TGTGCCAGCAGTTCCCTAGCGGGGAACTACAATGAGCAGTTCTTC.

This clonotype was picked up many times. V usage is TRBV28 and J usage is TRBJ2-5; TRBD2 matches at 14 bases. Germline-derived CDR1 and CDR2 are MDHEN and SYDVKM. The CDR3 runs 17 residues. Unmatched junction bases numbered 4, after V lost 0 bases and J lost 4 bases. CDR3 loop: CASSLWTSGRGSETQYF. DNA for the CDR3: TGTGCCAGCAGTTTATGGACTAGCGGGAGGGGATCAGAGACCCAGTACTTC.

J is TRBJ1-4 and V is TRBV20-1; weak D call: TRBD1 (6 bases). Germline CDR1 reads DFQATT; CDR2 reads SNEGSKA (reference sequence). Trimming took off 3 bases at V and 4 bases at J, with 12 bases between the two ends. The CDR3 contains 14 residues. Here the CDR3 reads CSASPRGINEKLFF. CDR3 in DNA: TGCAGTGCTAGCCCCAGGGGTATTAATGAAAAACTGTTTTTT.

The V gene is TRBV19, the J gene TRBJ2-1; the D is unclear. Germline V lookup: CDR1 LNHDA, CDR2 SQIVND (reference sequence). This CDR3 region has 15 residues. V was clipped by 5 bases and J by 0 bases, with 11 bases between them. CDR3: CASSPDPSSYNEQFF. DNA of the CDR3: TGTGCCAGTAGTCCGGATCCTAGCTCCTACAATGAGCAGTTCTTC.

This clonotype has a count of ten or more. The V gene is TRBV7-8, the J gene TRBJ2-1; weak D call: TRBD2 (5 bases). From germline, CDR1 is SGHVS and CDR2 FQNEAQ. Trimming took 1 base from V and 0 from J, leaving 10 bases between them. This CDR3 region has 16 residues. In nucleotides, the CDR3 is TGTGCCAGCAGCTTAGATCCAGCGGACTCCTACAATGAGCAGTTCTTC. Its translation: CASSLDPADSYNEQFF. The full variable domain, with the rest looked up from reference TRBV7-8 and TRBJ2-1, is GAGVSQSPRYKVAKRGQDVALRCDPISGHVSLFWYQQALGQGPEFLTYFQNEAQLDKSGLPSDRFFAERPEGSVSTLKIQRTQQEDSAVYLCASSLDPADSYNEQFFGPGTRLTVL.

This clonotype was observed at least ten times. V gene TRBV7-9 combines with J gene TRBJ1-6; TRBD1 matches 9 bases. Germline V gene data show CDR1 as SEHNR and CDR2 as FQNEAQ (reference sequence). The junction had 4 bases not matched to a gene; V was cut back by 3 bases and J by 10 bases. This CDR3 comprises 14 residues. This CDR3 reads CASSLGTGWSPLHF. The DNA of the CDR3 is TGTGCCAGCAGCTTGGGGACAGGGTGGTCACCCCTCCACTTT.

This clonotype has at least ten counts. The chain uses TRBV28 and TRBJ2-3, with TRBD2 matching over 8 bases. The CDR3 is 18 residues long. CDR1 and CDR2 (germline): MDHEN, SYDVKM. Losses at the gene ends were 1 base for V and 3 bases for J; bases not matched to a gene: 12. CDR3 nucleotide sequence: TGTGCCAGCAGTTTATTTTCGGGAGGGCTCGCGGTAACAGATACGCAGTATTTT. Protein sequence: CASSLFSGGLAVTDTQYF.

In this sample, this clonotype turned up a few times. This chain uses TRBV20-1 with TRBJ2-3, with D possibly being TRBD2 (5 bases). V was clipped by 6 bases and J by 11 bases, with 21 bases between them. In germline, CDR1 is DFQATT, CDR2 SNEGSKA (reference sequence). This CDR3 is 13 amino acids long. The CDR3 reads CSARSRTRGGQYF. The CDR3 nucleotides are TGCAGTGCCCGGTCCCGGACTCGTGGTGGGCAGTATTTT.

The chain carries TRBV12-3 or TRBV12-4 and TRBJ2-2; 10 bases are shared with TRBD2. Trimming at V came to 7 bases and at J to 3 bases, leaving 5 bases not matched to a gene. This CDR3 region has 15 residues. Here the CDR3 reads CASTLGLADTGELFF. DNA of the CDR3: TGTGCCAGCACCCTTGGACTAGCGGACACCGGGGAGCTGTTTTTT.

Only a few counts were recorded for this clonotype. V is TRBV7-3 and J is TRBJ2-5; maybe TRBD2 (6 bases). The CDR3 is made up of 16 amino acids. V shed 1 base and J shed 4 bases, with 16 bases lying between them. Germline CDR1 SGHTA, CDR2 FQGTGA. CDR3: CASSLNSNLGGETQYF. In DNA form, the CDR3 reads TGTGCCAGCAGCTTAAATTCGAATTTGGGAGGAGAGACCCAGTACTTC.

The J gene is TRBJ2-7, the V gene TRBV11-2, with 10 bases that match TRBD1. This CDR3 has 16 residues. Germline V gene sequence: CDR1 SGHAT, CDR2 FQNNGV. V was pared by 0 bases and J by 3 bases, with 5 bases of the junction left unmatched. The CDR3 bases are TGTGCCAGCAGCTTAGATATGGGACAGGGGTACTACGAGCAGTACTTC. This translates into CASSLDMGQGYYEQYF.

This chain joins TRBV7-8 and TRBJ2-3, with TRBD2 as a possible D gene (5 bases). The V end lost 3 bases, the J end lost 6 bases, and 13 bases lay between the germline ends. The V gene's germline CDR1 is SGHVS and CDR2 FQNEAQ. The CDR3 runs to 14 residues. The DNA for the CDR3 is TGTGCCAGCAGCTTGAGGGATCGGCTGGATACGCAGTATTTT. It codes for CASSLRDRLDTQYF.

This clonotype has a handful of counts. The V and J genes are TRBV4-2 and TRBJ2-3, with TRBD2 matching 9 bases. Germline lookup yields CDR1 LGHNA and CDR2 YNFKEQ. There are 17 residues in the CDR3. The junction had 7 bases not matched to a gene; V was cut back by 0 bases and J by 3 bases. The CDR3 loop is CASSQEEGLAGTDTQYF. In DNA form, the CDR3 reads TGTGCCAGCAGCCAAGAGGAAGGGCTAGCGGGGACAGATACGCAGTATTTT.

V gene TRBV11-1 combines with J gene TRBJ2-7; the D gene is possibly TRBD1 (8 bases). Per germline, CDR1 SGHAT and CDR2 FQDESV (reference sequence). V dropped 2 bases and J dropped 0 bases, with 14 bases sitting between them. The CDR3 has 16 amino acids. The CDR3 DNA sequence: TGTGCCAGCAGCTTATGGGGAGGGACAGGCTCCTACGAGCAGTACTTC. It is translated as CASSLWGGTGSYEQYF.

This sequence joins TRBV4-1 and TRBJ2-7, with D perhaps TRBD2 (5 bases). Germline lookup yields CDR1 MGHRA and CDR2 YSYEKL. The V gene lost 1 base and the J gene lost 6 bases, with 13 bases spanning the gap. The CDR3 runs to 14 residues. Here the CDR3 reads CASSQGGGPGEQYF. In DNA form, the CDR3 reads TGCGCCAGCAGCCAAGGAGGAGGCCCCGGCGAGCAGTACTTC.

This clonotype turned up a few times. V and J are TRBV20-1 and TRBJ2-4, with D unclear. Deletions cut 6 bases from V and 3 bases from J, with 15 bases between. From germline, CDR1 is DFQATT and CDR2 SNEGSKA (reference sequence). The CDR3 has 14 amino acids. The CDR3 region is CSAPPSDGKNIQYF. Written as DNA, the CDR3 is TGCAGTGCCCCACCTTCCGACGGCAAAAACATTCAGTACTTC.

The V and J genes are TRBV14 and TRBJ2-1, with a possible D match to TRBD1 (6 bases). CDR3 length equals 17 residues. V gave up 2 bases and J gave up 6 bases, with 20 bases separating them. Looked up from germline, CDR1 is SGHDN and CDR2 is FVKESK. CDR3 bases: TGTGCCAGCAGCCAAAGAAGAGGGCAGGGGTTCGGCAATGAGCAGTTCTTC. It translates to CASSQRRGQGFGNEQFF.

This clonotype was detected a few times. The chain uses TRBV7-3 and TRBJ2-7, with 9 bases lining up with TRBD2. This CDR3 has 14 amino acids. V was pared by 1 base and J by 6 bases, with 4 bases of the junction left unmatched. Germline assignment: CDR1 SGHTA and CDR2 FQGTGA. In nucleotides, the CDR3 is TGTGCCAGCAGCTTAAGCGGGGGGGCTTCCGAGCAGTACTTC. Translation: CASSLSGGASEQYF.

The V and J genes are TRBV29-1 and TRBJ2-3; D uncertain. The CDR3 is 14 amino acids. Looked up from germline, CDR1 is SQVTM and CDR2 is ANQGSEA. V was clipped by 5 bases and J by 3 bases, with 15 bases between them. CDR3 amino acids: CSVRWSQRTDTQYF. In DNA, the CDR3 is TGCAGCGTTAGGTGGAGTCAGAGGACAGATACGCAGTATTTT.

This clonotype was counted many times. J is TRBJ1-6 and V is TRBV20-1, with D uncertain. With 0 bases removed from V and 0 bases from J, the gap between germline ends came to 12 bases. CDR1 is DFQATT, CDR2 SNEGSKA, per germline (reference sequence). The CDR3 contains 17 residues. The CDR3 nucleotides read TGCAGTGCTAGAGATAGAGCTGTCCTCTCCTATAATTCACCCCTCCACTTT. It yields the protein CSARDRAVLSYNSPLHF.